The clone carrying this TCR beta chain was seen many times. The time point here: pre-sensitization, week 0. The treatment was: therapeutic diphenylcyclopropenone sensitization with weekly scalp DPC. Each patch-test visit's blood sample preceded patch application. Donors, patients with alopecia ranging from 18 to 70 years old and judged suitable for DPC, provided samples. Someone pulled total RNA out of unfractionated whole blood. These data come from a study of human T cells and chemical hapten exposure. About the research overall: Minor pooled library volume differences mainly drove per-sample TCR yield variation.

Each CDR3 protein gets one entry after TCRdb re-called the RACE reads with MiXCR. The repertoire holds around 120,000 distinct CDR3 sequences, about 14% seen once, with around 2.8% in the top ten. Trimming shortened V by 2 bases and J by 3 bases, and 8 bases separated the two germline ends. Germline values: CDR1 GTSNPN, CDR2 SVGIG (reference sequence). The CDR3 has 13 residues. This TCR derives from a woman under 30 with alopecia areata. Some clones in this sample may be carry-over from other donors' samples. This sample comprised whole blood, obtained in connection with sensitization to the hapten diphenylcyclopropenone (DPC). The genes are TRBV30 and TRBJ2-1; a possible D gene is TRBD1 (6 bases). CDR3 nucleotide sequence: TGTGCCTGGAGTAGGGACAACTACAATGAGCAGTTCTTC. Its translation is CAWSRDNYNEQFF.